These T cell receptor beta chains were read from a single sample in a study of control samples from healthy donors and cancer patients. Sequencing was performed with immunoSEQ multiplex PCR; in TCRdb, only in-frame clones are kept and a portion is missing. The sample carries over 200,000 clones, roughly 80% recorded once. The sample comprised PBMCs. The receptors derive from a woman aged 60-75 years with lung cancer. The CDR3 runs from the conserved cysteine through the conserved F or W. The order of the fields is V gene, D gene, J gene, clone size, CDR3 DNA, CDR3 protein. D genes are given only for firm matches. Rows may omit the clone size; those that give it use once, few, many or a size class.

V: TRBV28
D: TRBD2
J: TRBJ2-2
size: -
DNA: TGTGCCAGCAGTCAATCCCTAGCGGGACTCACCGGGGAGCTGTTTTTT
CDR3: CASSQSLAGLTGELFF

V: TRBV3-1/TRBV3-2
D: -
J: TRBJ2-1
size: -
DNA: TGTGCCAGCAGCCAAGAGGGACTTTTGCTTGAGCAGTTCTTC
CDR3: CASSQEGLLLEQFF

V: TRBV5-6
D: -
J: TRBJ1-3
size: -
DNA: TGTGCCAGCAGCTTGGACAGGGCCTACGAACTAACCTCTGGAAACACCATATATTTT
CDR3: CASSLDRAYELTSGNTIYF

V: TRBV7-3
D: -
J: TRBJ1-1
size: -
DNA: TGTGCCAGCACCCATACAGGGAGGGCCAACACTGAAGCTTTCTTT
CDR3: CASTHTGRANTEAFF

V: TRBV7-3
D: -
J: TRBJ2-2
size: -
DNA: TGTGCCAGCAGCTTAAAAGTGGGCCCCGGGGAGCTGTTTTTT
CDR3: CASSLKVGPGELFF

V: TRBV7-2
D: -
J: TRBJ2-7
size: -
DNA: TGTGCCAGCAGCTTAGGGAACTACGTGGAGCAGTACTTC
CDR3: CASSLGNYVEQYF

V: TRBV15
D: -
J: TRBJ1-5
size: -
DNA: TGTGCCACCAGCAGAGTCCGGGGGAGCGGTCAGCCCCAGCATTTT
CDR3: CATSRVRGSGQPQHF

V: TRBV15
D: -
J: TRBJ1-2
size: -
DNA: TGTGCCACCAGCAGAGATCGGGGTGGCTACACCTTC
CDR3: CATSRDRGGYTF

V: TRBV2
D: -
J: TRBJ2-7
size: -
DNA: TGTGCCAGCAGTGAAGTGGTGGCGGCCGACTCCTACGAGCAGTACTTC
CDR3: CASSEVVAADSYEQYF

V: TRBV6-5
D: -
J: TRBJ2-6
size: -
DNA: TGTGCCAGCAGGCCAGGGGTGGGGGCCAACGTCCTGACTTTC
CDR3: CASRPGVGANVLTF

V: TRBV7-2
D: -
J: TRBJ2-7
size: -
DNA: TGTGCCAGCAGCTTGCAGCCCAGAGGCGAGCAGTACTTC
CDR3: CASSLQPRGEQYF

V: TRBV5-1
D: -
J: TRBJ2-7
size: -
DNA: TGCGCCAGCAGCTTGGATCCTGCGTGGGAGCAGTACTTC
CDR3: CASSLDPAWEQYF

V: TRBV4-1
D: -
J: TRBJ1-6
size: -
DNA: TGCGCCAGCAGCCAGGGGGAGGCAACCTATAATTCACCCCTCCACTTT
CDR3: CASSQGEATYNSPLHF

V: TRBV9
D: -
J: TRBJ1-2
size: -
DNA: TGTGCCAGCAGCGTTGGGGGGGCGCAGGAGTATGGCTACACCTTC
CDR3: CASSVGGAQEYGYTF

V: TRBV28
D: -
J: TRBJ1-1
size: once
DNA: TGTGCCAGCAGCGTTCCCCCCGAGGGGGAAGCTTTCTTT
CDR3: CASSVPPEGEAFF

V: TRBV4-2
D: -
J: TRBJ1-1
size: once
DNA: TGTGCCAGCAGCCAAGAGCAAAACACTGAAGCTTTCTTT
CDR3: CASSQEQNTEAFF

V: TRBV5-1
D: -
J: TRBJ2-3
size: -
DNA: TGCGCCAGCAGCCCCGCCCCCGGGACCCCCACAGATACGCAGTATTTT
CDR3: CASSPAPGTPTDTQYF

V: TRBV3-1/TRBV3-2
D: -
J: TRBJ1-3
size: once
DNA: TGTGCCAGCAGAGAAGACATTTTCTCTGGAAACACCATATATTTT
CDR3: CASREDIFSGNTIYF

V: TRBV3-1/TRBV3-2
D: -
J: TRBJ2-1
size: -
DNA: TGTGCCAGCAGCCAAGATCCTGGACGGGAGCAGTTCTTC
CDR3: CASSQDPGREQFF

V: TRBV9
D: TRBD1
J: TRBJ2-1
size: -
DNA: TGTGCCAGCAGCGCCCCGACAGGGCACGATGAGCAGTTCTTC
CDR3: CASSAPTGHDEQFF

V: TRBV5-8
D: TRBD1
J: TRBJ1-3
size: once
DNA: TGTGCCAGCAGCATCGGGACAGGGGGCGGAAACACCATATATTTT
CDR3: CASSIGTGGGNTIYF

V: TRBV2
D: -
J: TRBJ2-2
size: few
DNA: TGTGCCAGTGGGATAAGGGGAAGCACCGGGGAGCTGTTTTTT
CDR3: CASGIRGSTGELFF

V: TRBV5-1
D: -
J: TRBJ1-2
size: -
DNA: TGCGCCAGCAGCTTGGTTCTCGGTGGCAGGAGAGGTGGCTACACCTTC
CDR3: CASSLVLGGRRGGYTF

V: TRBV6-5
D: -
J: TRBJ1-1
size: -
DNA: TGTGCCAGCAGACCTTCAGGGTTGTCTGAAGCTTTCTTT
CDR3: CASRPSGLSEAFF

V: TRBV19
D: -
J: TRBJ1-1
size: once
DNA: TGTGCCAGTAGTATAGCCTCTCAGGGAAAGGACACTGAAGCTTTCTTT
CDR3: CASSIASQGKDTEAFF

V: TRBV5-6
D: -
J: TRBJ1-4
size: -
DNA: TGTGCCAGCAGCTTCGCGCCAGGGATTAATGAAAAACTGTTTTTT
CDR3: CASSFAPGINEKLFF

V: TRBV5-1
D: -
J: TRBJ1-5
size: -
DNA: TGCGCCAGCAGCGACGGACTGAATCAGCCCCAGCATTTT
CDR3: CASSDGLNQPQHF

V: TRBV5-1
D: TRBD1
J: TRBJ1-2
size: few
DNA: TGCGCCAGCAGCGCCCGGGACAGTAGTTTTAACTATGGCTACACCTTC
CDR3: CASSARDSSFNYGYTF

V: TRBV5-6
D: -
J: TRBJ1-2
size: -
DNA: TGTGCCAGCAGCCCTGGCCTCGGAGATGGCTACACCTTC
CDR3: CASSPGLGDGYTF

V: TRBV12-5
D: -
J: TRBJ2-7
size: many
DNA: TGTGCTAGTGAGGACAGCTCCTACGAGCAGTACTTC
CDR3: CASEDSSYEQYF

V: TRBV11-2
D: -
J: TRBJ2-5
size: once
DNA: TGTGCCAGCAGCTTAGGGGAGCGGGAGACCCAGTACTTC
CDR3: CASSLGERETQYF

V: TRBV4-1
D: -
J: TRBJ2-7
size: once
DNA: TGCGCCAGCAGAAAGGAGCGGAACTCCTACGAGCAGTACTTC
CDR3: CASRKERNSYEQYF

V: TRBV4-1
D: TRBD1
J: TRBJ1-6
size: -
DNA: TGCGCCAACAGCCAAGGGGGGACAGTAAATTCACCCCTCCACTTT
CDR3: CANSQGGTVNSPLHF

V: TRBV3-1/TRBV3-2
D: -
J: TRBJ1-4
size: -
DNA: TGTGCCAGCAGCCAAGCCGGGACGGGGGAAAAACTGTTTTTT
CDR3: CASSQAGTGEKLFF

V: TRBV5-1
D: -
J: TRBJ2-7
size: -
DNA: TGCGCCAGCAGCTTGTCGGCAGACTACGAGCAGTACTTC
CDR3: CASSLSADYEQYF

V: TRBV6-5
D: -
J: TRBJ1-3
size: -
DNA: TGTGCCAGCAGTTACCGAGGGGGGGGAAACACCATATATTTT
CDR3: CASSYRGGGNTIYF

V: TRBV3-1/TRBV3-2
D: -
J: TRBJ1-2
size: -
DNA: TGTGCCAGCAGCCAAACGTCGGGGGCTAACTATGGCTACACCTTC
CDR3: CASSQTSGANYGYTF

V: TRBV12-3/TRBV12-4
D: -
J: TRBJ1-2
size: -
DNA: TGTGCCAGCAGCTATACAGCGGCTCGGGGCTACACCTTC
CDR3: CASSYTAARGYTF

V: TRBV10-3
D: -
J: TRBJ2-3
size: once
DNA: TGTGCCATCAGTGAGAGGAGCGGTACCGGAGATACGCAGTATTTT
CDR3: CAISERSGTGDTQYF

V: TRBV5-5
D: TRBD1
J: TRBJ1-1
size: -
DNA: TGTGCCAGCAGCTGGAGCGGGGGACAGGTCACTGAAGCTTTCTTT
CDR3: CASSWSGGQVTEAFF

V: TRBV5-1
D: -
J: TRBJ2-2
size: -
DNA: TGCGCCAGCAGCTGGGCCTCAAACACCGGGGAGCTGTTTTTT
CDR3: CASSWASNTGELFF

V: TRBV7-8
D: TRBD1
J: TRBJ1-2
size: -
DNA: TGTGCCAGCAGCTTAGGAGACAGGGGGTCGGGTGGCTACACCTTC
CDR3: CASSLGDRGSGGYTF

V: TRBV7-9
D: TRBD1
J: TRBJ1-1
size: -
DNA: TGTGCCAGCAGGCGGCGGGTAAACAGGGGGCAGGGGTGGAACACTGAAGCTTTCTTT
CDR3: CASRRRVNRGQGWNTEAFF

V: TRBV20-1
D: TRBD1
J: TRBJ2-3
size: -
DNA: TGCAGTGCTAGTGGGGGAAAACAGGGGAGCACAGATACGCAGTATTTT
CDR3: CSASGGKQGSTDTQYF

V: TRBV20-1
D: -
J: TRBJ2-1
size: -
DNA: TGCAGTGCGCCTAACTACAATGAGCAGTTCTTC
CDR3: CSAPNYNEQFF

V: TRBV6-5
D: -
J: TRBJ2-3
size: few
DNA: TGTGCCAGCAGTTACGTGACAGCAGCAGGGGATACGCAGTATTTT
CDR3: CASSYVTAAGDTQYF

V: TRBV6-5
D: TRBD1
J: TRBJ2-7
size: few
DNA: TGTGCCAGCAGCTGGGACAGTTTCTACGAGCAGTACTTC
CDR3: CASSWDSFYEQYF

V: TRBV5-1
D: -
J: TRBJ1-3
size: few
DNA: TGCGCCAGCAGCTTGGCACCCCCGGACTCTGGAAACACCATATATTTT
CDR3: CASSLAPPDSGNTIYF

V: TRBV6-5
D: -
J: TRBJ2-7
size: -
DNA: TGTGCCAGCAATACTCACTACGAGCAGTACTTC
CDR3: CASNTHYEQYF

V: TRBV5-1
D: TRBD1
J: TRBJ2-1
size: -
DNA: TGCGCCAGCAGCTTGGGATACAGGGGATACAATGAGCAGTTCTTC
CDR3: CASSLGYRGYNEQFF

V: TRBV6-5
D: TRBD1
J: TRBJ1-5
size: -
DNA: TGTGCCAGCTTCACAGGGGCGATCAATCAGCCCCAGCATTTT
CDR3: CASFTGAINQPQHF

V: TRBV7-9
D: TRBD1
J: TRBJ2-1
size: -
DNA: TGTGCCAGCAGGACTACAGGGGGCTCCCACAATGAGCAGTTCTTC
CDR3: CASRTTGGSHNEQFF

V: TRBV3-1/TRBV3-2
D: -
J: TRBJ2-5
size: -
DNA: TGTGCCAGCAGCCCCTGGGGAGAGACCCAGTACTTC
CDR3: CASSPWGETQYF

V: TRBV5-4
D: -
J: TRBJ2-3
size: -
DNA: TGTGCCAGCATATCCGGGGCCCCAGCCGCCACAGATACGCAGTATTTT
CDR3: CASISGAPAATDTQYF

V: TRBV5-1
D: -
J: TRBJ2-2
size: -
DNA: TGCGCCAGCAGCTTGGAACTGGCGGCAAGGACCGGGGAGCTGTTTTTT
CDR3: CASSLELAARTGELFF

V: TRBV4-1
D: -
J: TRBJ1-5
size: -
DNA: TGCGCCAGCAGCCAAGGAGATGGGAATAGCAATCAGCCCCAGCATTTT
CDR3: CASSQGDGNSNQPQHF